These T cell receptor beta chains were read from a single sample in a study of tumor-infiltrating lymphocytes in primary liver carcinoma. One entry per CDR3 protein, called by TCRdb with MiXCR from the multiplex PCR reads. Of 310,000 or so distinct CDR3 sequences listed, 65% are singletons. The sample consisted of peripheral blood. The receptors were sampled from a man in his forties with primary liver carcinoma and hepatitis B virus infection. Each CDR3 is given with its conserved first and last residue. Each record gives: CDR3 protein, CDR3 DNA, J gene, V gene, D gene, clone size. A D gene is named only where the DNA matches it firmly. Not every row has a clone size; where given, it reads once, few, many or a size class.

CASSFLAEVGEQFF	TGCGCCAGCAGCTTTCTGGCGGAGGTGGGTGAGCAGTTCTTC	TRBJ2-1	TRBV5-1	.	.
CASSELVAGVGEKKQYF	TGTGCCAGCAGTGAACTGGTAGCGGGAGTCGGTGAGAAAAAGCAGTACTTC	TRBJ2-7	TRBV2	TRBD2	.
CASSPRQGMDTEAFF	TGCGCCAGCAGCCCCCGACAGGGTATGGACACTGAAGCTTTCTTT	TRBJ1-1	TRBV5-1	TRBD1	.
CSEGQGRVSEQFF	TGCAGCGAAGGACAGGGGAGGGTCAGTGAGCAGTTCTTC	TRBJ2-1	TRBV29-1	TRBD1	.
CASSAGLASGMTSYEQYF	TGCGCCAGCAGCGCAGGACTGGCTAGCGGGATGACCTCCTACGAGCAGTACTTC	TRBJ2-7	TRBV5-1	TRBD2	few
CASSGTSGRSRSYEQYF	TGTGCCAGCAGTGGGACTAGCGGGAGGTCGAGATCCTACGAGCAGTACTTC	TRBJ2-7	TRBV6-5	TRBD2	many
CASSLRALPAEQYF	TGTGCCAGCAGCCTTCGAGCTCTCCCGGCCGAGCAGTACTTC	TRBJ2-7	TRBV14	.	few
CASSGDRVSNKQFF	TGTGCCAGCAGCGGGGACAGGGTTAGCAATAAGCAGTTCTTC	TRBJ2-1	TRBV11-1	TRBD1	.
CASGFGGRNSPLHF	TGTGCCAGTGGTTTTGGGGGAAGGAACTCACCCCTCCACTTT	TRBJ1-6	TRBV19	.	few
CAWSGGMILLNHGYTF	TGTGCCTGGAGTGGGGGGATGATACTATTAAACCATGGCTACACCTTC	TRBJ1-2	TRBV30	.	.
CATTDLRLPISYEQYF	TGTGCCACCACTGATTTGAGGCTCCCTATCTCATACGAGCAGTACTTC	TRBJ2-7	TRBV24-1	.	.
CVSSTPGGRWDYEQYF	TGTGTCAGTAGTACTCCCGGGGGCAGGTGGGACTACGAGCAGTACTTC	TRBJ2-7	TRBV12-3/TRBV12-4	.	.
CASSDPDRTEQYF	TGTGCCAGCAGTGACCCTGACCGCACGGAGCAGTACTTC	TRBJ2-7	TRBV6-1	.	many
CTSSLGGGWETQYF	TGTACCAGCAGCTTAGGTGGGGGCTGGGAGACACAGTACTTC	TRBJ2-5	TRBV11-2	.	.
CASSYFLDRTTGELFF	TGTGCCAGCAGTTACTTCCTTGACAGGACCACCGGGGAGCTGTTTTTT	TRBJ2-2	TRBV6-2/TRBV6-3	.	many
CANSYSKVTSGRARHEQYF	TGTGCCAACAGTTACTCGAAGGTGACTAGCGGGAGGGCCCGCCACGAGCAGTACTTC	TRBJ2-7	TRBV6-2/TRBV6-3	TRBD2	.
CASSYSRWGDNEQFF	TGTGCCAGCAGTTACTCCCGGTGGGGGGACAATGAGCAGTTCTTC	TRBJ2-1	TRBV6-5	.	many
CASRPGTGNGEQYF	TGTGCCAGCAGGCCCGGGACAGGGAATGGCGAGCAGTACTTC	TRBJ2-7	TRBV12-3/TRBV12-4	TRBD1	many
CSVGTLSTGGLFF	TGCAGCGTGGGGACTTTGAGCACCGGGGGGCTGTTTTTT	TRBJ2-2	TRBV29-1	.	.
CASSLKGVWSYTQYF	TGTGCCAGCAGCCTCAAGGGGGTGTGGTCATATACGCAGTATTTT	TRBJ2-3	TRBV11-2	.	.
CASSHTDRSGETQYF	TGTGCCAGCAGTCATACTGACAGGTCCGGAGAGACCCAGTACTTC	TRBJ2-5	TRBV7-2	.	.
CASSLRGYGYTF	TGTGCCAGCAGTTTGAGGGGGTATGGCTACACCTTC	TRBJ1-2	TRBV12-3/TRBV12-4	.	many
CASSPIAGGGNTQYF	TGTGCCAGCAGTCCTATAGCGGGAGGTGGGAATACGCAGTATTTT	TRBJ2-3	TRBV12-3/TRBV12-4	TRBD2	many
CASSLFGVPYEQYF	TGTGCCAGCAGTTTATTCGGGGTTCCCTACGAGCAGTACTTC	TRBJ2-7	TRBV28	.	.
CASSQDRPDTQYF	TGCGCCAGCAGCCAAGATAGACCAGATACGCAGTATTTT	TRBJ2-3	TRBV4-1	.	many
CPTGDREKEKLFF	TGTCCCACCGGGGACAGGGAGAAGGAAAAACTGTTTTTT	TRBJ1-4	TRBV28	TRBD1	.
CASSQDPGDLIRGYTF	TGTGCCAGCAGCCAAGATCCAGGGGATCTCATTCGTGGCTACACCTTC	TRBJ1-2	TRBV4-2	.	.
CASSLMGQTNEKLFF	TGTGCCAGCAGCTTAATGGGACAGACTAATGAAAAACTGTTTTTT	TRBJ1-4	TRBV11-2	TRBD1	many
CASSFWTGLMNTEAFF	TGTGCCAGCAGTTTCTGGACAGGATTAATGAACACTGAAGCTTTCTTT	TRBJ1-1	TRBV12-3/TRBV12-4	TRBD1	.
CASSYGGTRTEAFF	TGTGCCAGCAGTTACGGCGGGACCCGCACTGAAGCTTTCTTT	TRBJ1-1	TRBV6-5	.	many
CASSLGGHLRKTQYF	TGTGCCAGCAGCTTAGGAGGACACCTACGAAAGACCCAGTACTTC	TRBJ2-5	TRBV11-2	.	.
CASSSIKAGDTQYF	TGTGCCAGCAGTTCCATAAAAGCGGGAGATACGCAGTATTTT	TRBJ2-3	TRBV28	.	.
CASSRGPNYGYTF	TGTGCCAGCAGCAGGGGGCCCAACTATGGCTACACCTTC	TRBJ1-2	TRBV6-2/TRBV6-3	TRBD1	many
CASSLRPWAYEQYF	TGCGCCAGCAGCTTGAGACCCTGGGCTTACGAGCAGTACTTC	TRBJ2-7	TRBV5-1	.	.
CAWSVSGSDNEQFF	TGTGCCTGGAGTGTATCCGGGAGCGACAATGAGCAGTTCTTC	TRBJ2-1	TRBV30	.	.
CAISEGGLTYNEQFF	TGTGCCATCAGTGAGGGGGGTTTAACCTACAATGAGCAGTTCTTC	TRBJ2-1	TRBV10-3	.	many
CASSLCRAETQYF	TGTGCCAGCAGTTTATGTAGGGCGGAGACCCAGTACTTC	TRBJ2-5	TRBV12-3/TRBV12-4	.	.
CASSLAGTGVLGDEQYF	TGCGCCAGCTCTCTAGCGGGGACAGGGGTCTTAGGGGACGAGCAGTACTTC	TRBJ2-7	TRBV4-1	.	few
CSALGLAEVYNEQFF	TGCAGTGCTTTGGGACTAGCGGAGGTCTACAATGAGCAGTTCTTC	TRBJ2-1	TRBV20-1	TRBD2	few
CASSFPLGTVDQETQYF	TGTGCCAGCAGCTTTCCTTTGGGGACAGTAGACCAAGAGACCCAGTACTTC	TRBJ2-5	TRBV7-2	TRBD1	.
CASSLQNQPQHF	TGTGCCAGCAGTTTGCAGAATCAGCCCCAGCATTTT	TRBJ1-5	TRBV5-5	.	many
CVSSRGLAGASEKYF	TGTGTCAGCAGCCGCGGACTAGCGGGAGCGAGCGAGAAGTACTTC	TRBJ2-7	TRBV11-2	TRBD2	.
CASSLGGARGNEQFF	TGCGCCAGCAGCTTGGGTGGGGCGCGGGGCAATGAGCAGTTCTTC	TRBJ2-1	TRBV5-1	.	few
CSVEVTPGVTSGRPGGKTQYF	TGCAGCGTTGAAGTAACCCCAGGGGTGACTAGCGGGAGGCCCGGGGGGAAGACCCAGTACTTC	TRBJ2-5	TRBV29-1	TRBD2	few
CASSPGLSTEVLF	TGTGCCAGCAGCCCTGGACTGAGCACTGAAGTTCTCTTT	TRBJ1-1	TRBV11-2	.	few
CASSQGSQGYGSPLHF	TGCGCCAGCAGCCAAGGTTCACAGGGTTATGGTTCACCCCTCCACTTT	TRBJ1-6	TRBV4-1	.	many
CATSAAGVTGELLF	TGTGCCACCAGTGCAGCGGGAGTCACCGGGGAGCTGTTATTT	TRBJ2-2	TRBV24-1	TRBD2	once
CASSGTRWGNTIYF	TGTGCCAGCAGTGGGACGCGGTGGGGAAACACCATATATTTT	TRBJ1-3	TRBV25-1	.	.
CSVGQGTGELFF	TGCAGCGTCGGACAGGGCACCGGGGAGCTGTTTTTT	TRBJ2-2	TRBV29-1	TRBD1	.
CASSGTALEAFF	TGTGCCAGCAGTGGGACAGCTCTTGAAGCTTTCTTT	TRBJ1-1	TRBV12-3/TRBV12-4	TRBD1	.
CASSIGTGTGELF	TGTGCCAGTAGTATCGGGACAGGGACCGGGGAGCTGTTT	TRBJ2-2	TRBV19	TRBD1	.
CASSPGTGAHELYF	TGTGCCAGCAGTCCCGGGACAGGAGCCCACGAGCTGTACTTC	TRBJ2-7	TRBV6-5	TRBD1	.
CACSDTFSTEAFF	TGTGCCTGTTCAGACACCTTTAGCACTGAAGCTTTCTTT	TRBJ1-1	TRBV30	.	.
CVSSLNFATTNQPQHF	TGTGTCAGCAGTTTAAATTTCGCGACAACGAATCAGCCCCAGCATTTT	TRBJ1-5	TRBV12-3/TRBV12-4	.	.
CASSRLALGFQETQYF	TGCGCCAGTAGCCGACTAGCGCTCGGCTTCCAAGAGACCCAGTACTTC	TRBJ2-5	TRBV4-1	TRBD2	.
CASRTSGGDGYTF	TGTGCCAGCAGAACCTCAGGGGGAGATGGCTACACCTTC	TRBJ1-2	TRBV11-2	TRBD1	once
CASTRFSDPGSSYNEQFF	TGTGCCAGCACCCGATTCTCAGACCCCGGCAGCTCCTACAATGAGCAGTTCTTC	TRBJ2-1	TRBV5-6	.	few
CASSGLGGTEAFF	TGTGCCAGCTCGGGACTCGGGGGGACTGAAGCTTTCTTT	TRBJ1-1	TRBV6-1	.	few
CAISRTQGAGNTIYF	TGTGCCATCAGTCGAACCCAGGGGGCTGGAAACACCATATATTTT	TRBJ1-3	TRBV10-3	TRBD1	few
CASSQDPTNTYEQYF	TGCGCCAGCAGCCAAGATCCGACCAACACCTACGAGCAGTACTTC	TRBJ2-7	TRBV4-1	.	many